Shown below are 22 T cell receptor beta chains from a single sample sequenced in a study of shared clonotypes between healthy human individuals (dated by TCRdb to 2019 to 2021). For the CD8 naive samples, CD45RO-negative cells were positively selected for CCR7, yielding a CD45RA+CCR7+ population from which TemRA cells were excluded. Library generation was performed with the immunoSEQ multiplex PCR assay. TCRdb stores this immuneACCESS table with in-frame sequences only. Part of the clones is absent; in the studies checked, under half of the shortfall reflects unresolved V genes, and no reason is known for the rest. The sample table records 2 million to 2.5 million clones; about 92% of these occur just once. The ten largest clonotypes hold 1.7% of the sample. Specimen: naive CD8+ T cells from PBMCs. The cell subset or site label, as the study defines it: CD45RA+CCR7+. Source of these receptors: a man younger than 35 in good health. Some clones in this sample may be carry-over from other donors' samples.

The V and J genes are TRBV7-8 and TRBJ1-1; D ambiguous. The V gene lost 1 base and the J gene lost 1 base, with 13 bases spanning the gap. Germline lookup yields CDR1 SGHVS and CDR2 FQNEAQ. The CDR3 sequence is 16 residues long. CDR3 in amino acids: CASSLGMGFQNTEAFF. The CDR3 DNA is TGTGCCAGCAGCTTAGGAATGGGGTTCCAGAACACTGAAGCTTTCTTT.

This clone came up a few times. The chain combines TRBV27 with TRBJ2-5; 9 nucleotides align to TRBD1. Per the germline V gene, CDR1 is MNHEY and CDR2 is SMNVEV (reference sequence). This CDR3 region has 14 residues. Trimming took 5 bases from V and 4 from J; bases not matched to a gene: 5. The CDR3 DNA reads as TGTGCCAGCAGTACCAACAGGGGGCCAGAGACCCAGTACTTC. Protein: CASSTNRGPETQYF.

The gene calls are TRBV5-6 and TRBJ2-5; perhaps D is TRBD1 or TRBD2 (5 bases each). V was cut by 4 bases and J by 5 bases, with 21 bases left in between. CDR3 size: 16 residues. Per germline, CDR1 SGHDT and CDR2 YYEEEE. CDR3 nucleotides: TGTGCCAGCAGCCCGTCGACGGACTCTTGGGGGGAGACCCAGTACTTC. It encodes CASSPSTDSWGETQYF.

V usage is TRBV2 and J usage is TRBJ2-7; TRBD2 matches at 11 bases. With 7 bases clipped from V and 4 bases from J, the junction kept 12 bases outside the gene matches. Germline CDR1 is SNHLY and CDR2 is FYNNEI. CDR3 length: 16 residues. The CDR3 DNA sequence: TGTGCCAGCACACGGGCCCCACTAGCGGGAGATTACGAGCAGTACTTC. It translates to CASTRAPLAGDYEQYF.

The V call is TRBV21-1, the J call TRBJ2-7. TRBV21-1 is a known pseudogene. This CDR3 contains 15 residues. CDR3 residues: CASSPREGTGDEQYF. CDR3 in DNA: TGTGCCAGCAGCCCCCGCGAGGGGACCGGCGACGAGCAGTACTTC.

The CDR3: CASFPRREGWGQETQYF. CDR3 coding DNA: TGTGCCAGCTTCCCACGACGGGAGGGCTGGGGGCAAGAGACCCAGTACTTC. V gene TRBV27 combines with J gene TRBJ2-5; 8 bases are a match to TRBD2. The CDR3 extends over 17 amino acids. Trimming removed 8 bases from V and 2 bases from J; junction bases left unmatched: 16. CDR1 MNHEY and CDR2 SMNVEV come from the germline V gene (reference sequence).

The rearrangement links TRBV2 to TRBJ1-2; D is unresolved. This CDR3 comprises 14 residues. The V gene's germline CDR1 is SNHLY and CDR2 FYNNEI. With 3 bases removed from V and 0 bases from J, the gap between germline ends came to 8 bases. The chain's CDR3 is CASSETGSNYGYTF. In DNA, the CDR3 is TGTGCCAGCAGTGAGACGGGCTCTAACTATGGCTACACCTTC.

The chain joins TRBV9 to TRBJ2-2; D may be TRBD2 (5 bases). Germline V gene sequence: CDR1 SGDLS, CDR2 YYNGEE. Trimming left V 6 bases short and J 3 bases short, with 21 bases between. This CDR3 comprises 17 residues. The CDR3 coding sequence is TGTGCCAGCACCCGGACTGAATTGATGGAACACACCGGGGAGCTGTTTTTT. Its protein is CASTRTELMEHTGELFF.

The chain couples TRBV28 to TRBJ2-7, with 12 positions matching TRBD2. The CDR3 has 18 residues. CDR1 and CDR2 from the germline V gene are MDHEN and SYDVKM. J was trimmed by 2 bases and V by 4 bases; bases with no gene match: 12. The CDR3 DNA reads as TGTGCCAGCAGTTCGACCATAGGACTAGCGGGGTTAACCTACGAGCAGTACTTC. Amino acids: CASSSTIGLAGLTYEQYF.

The V call is TRBV7-2, the J call TRBJ2-3, with 7 bases that match TRBD1. The V segment lost 2 bases and the J segment 7 bases; nucleotides outside the gene matches: 12. This CDR3 spans 16 amino acids. Germline CDR1 reads SGHTA; CDR2 reads FQGNSA. Here the CDR3 DNA reads TGTGCCAGCAGCTTAACGACAGGGTTAAGTCGAAATACGCAGTATTTT. It encodes CASSLTTGLSRNTQYF.

The rearrangement uses TRBV7-9 and TRBJ1-2; D is uncertain. This CDR3 has 15 amino acids. Trimming stripped 1 base from V and 4 bases from J, with 13 bases between. The germline V gene encodes CDR1 SEHNR and CDR2 FQNEAQ (reference sequence). CDR3 protein: CASSLGRIPTYGYTF. The DNA of the CDR3 is TGTGCCAGCAGCTTAGGAAGGATCCCCACCTATGGCTACACCTTC.

The genes are TRBV28 and TRBJ1-2, with D possibly TRBD1 on 5 matching bases. The CDR3 contains 15 residues. The germline V gene has CDR1 MDHEN and CDR2 SYDVKM. Trimming left V 2 bases short and J 3 bases short, with 13 bases between. This CDR3 reads CASSLGWGSHYGYTF. In DNA form, the CDR3 reads TGTGCCAGCAGTTTAGGGTGGGGCAGCCACTATGGCTACACCTTC.

The V call is TRBV14, the J call TRBJ1-1; D gene unclear. The germline V gene encodes CDR1 SGHDN and CDR2 FVKESK. The CDR3 length is 15 residues. Trimming pared 0 bases from V and 5 bases from J, leaving 13 bases between. In DNA form, the CDR3 reads TGTGCCAGCAGCCAAGATAAGGCCAGGTGGACTGAAGCTTTCTTT. It encodes CASSQDKARWTEAFF. Full variable domain (missing parts from reference TRBV14 and TRBJ1-1): EAGVTQFPSHSVIEKGQTVTLRCDPISGHDNLYWYRRVMGKEIKFLLHFVKESKQDESGMPNNRFLAERTGGTYSTLKVQPAELEDSGVYFCASSQDKARWTEAFFGQGTRLTVV.

J is TRBJ1-2 and V is TRBV7-9, with TRBD1 as a possible D gene (5 bases). Trimming left V 4 bases short and J 4 bases short, with 10 bases between. The CDR3 is made up of 13 amino acids. Germline-derived CDR1 and CDR2 are SEHNR and FQNEAQ (reference sequence). This CDR3 reads CASSSPGPYGYTF. CDR3 in DNA: TGTGCCAGCAGCTCGCCGGGACCCTATGGCTACACCTTC.

The genes are TRBV27 and TRBJ2-6; D is unclear. Trimming took 1 base from V and 4 from J, leaving 8 bases between them. CDR3 length: 15 amino acids. Germline V gene data show CDR1 as MNHEY and CDR2 as SMNVEV (reference sequence). CDR3 residues: CASSLWRYGANVLTF. The CDR3 DNA reads as TGTGCCAGCAGTTTATGGCGATACGGGGCCAACGTCCTGACTTTC. Full variable domain (outside the CDR3, taken from reference TRBV27 and TRBJ2-6): EAQVTQNPRYLITVTGKKLTVTCSQNMNHEYMSWYRQDPGLGLRQIYYSMNVEVTDKGDVPEGYKVSRKEKRNFPLILESPSPNQTSLYFCASSLWRYGANVLTFGAGSRLTVL.

This chain links TRBV28 with TRBJ1-1; D uncertain. The CDR3 runs to 15 residues. Between the trimmed V and J ends, which lost 1 base and 4 bases, there was a span of 13 bases. The germline CDR1 and CDR2 sequences are MDHEN and SYDVKM. This chain's CDR3 is CASSLSGYGSTEAFF. Here the CDR3 DNA reads TGTGCCAGCAGTTTATCAGGTTATGGTTCCACTGAAGCTTTCTTT.

As concerns this clone: Within the sample, other DNA sequences also encode this same CDR3. The chain employs TRBV28 and TRBJ2-7, with D unclear. This CDR3 has 12 residues. Germline V CDR1 and CDR2: MDHEN, SYDVKM. The germline V and J ends were trimmed by 1 base and 3 bases, with 4 bases remaining between them. This CDR3 reads CASSLSLYEQYF. In DNA form, the CDR3 reads TGTGCCAGCAGTTTATCCCTCTACGAGCAGTACTTC. The complete variable domain, with remaining parts taken from reference TRBV28 and TRBJ2-7, reads DVKVTQSSRYLVKRTGEKVFLECVQDMDHENMFWYRQDPGLGLRLIYFSYDVKMKEKGDIPEGYSVSREKKERFSLILESASTNQTSMYLCASSLSLYEQYFGPGTRLTVT.

Written as DNA, the CDR3 is TGTGCCAGCAGATACGGGACATCTAACACTGAAGCTTTCTTT. It specifies CASRYGTSNTEAFF. The V and J genes are TRBV28 and TRBJ1-1; tentatively, D is TRBD1 (6 bases). The germline V and J ends were trimmed by 6 bases and 2 bases, with 13 bases remaining between them. CDR1 and CDR2 (germline): MDHEN, SYDVKM. The CDR3 contains 14 residues.

This clone was counted once. Other DNA sequences of this sample code for an identical CDR3. This chain uses TRBV11-2 with TRBJ1-1; TRBD1 is a possible D gene (5 bases). Trimming removed 2 bases at V and 4 bases at J, with 8 bases between. The CDR3 is made up of 13 amino acids. In germline, CDR1 is SGHAT, CDR2 FQNNGV. CDR3 DNA: TGTGCCAGCAGCTTATGGGGGAGCACTGAAGCTTTCTTT. Translating it yields CASSLWGSTEAFF.

For the CDR3, the DNA is TGTGCCAGCAGTTTATCCCTAGCGGGCTACTACGAGCAGTACTTC. Protein product: CASSLSLAGYYEQYF. The J gene is TRBJ2-7, the V gene TRBV27; 8 bases match TRBD2. This CDR3 spans 15 amino acids. V lost 0 bases and J lost 3; bases outside the gene matches: 4. Germline V CDR1 and CDR2: MNHEY, SMNVEV (reference sequence).

The chain combines TRBV5-1 with TRBJ2-5, with D possibly matching TRBD1 (5 bases). V lost 0 bases, J lost 5 bases, and 17 bases lay in between. Germline-derived CDR1 and CDR2 are SGHRS and YFSETQ. CDR3 size: 16 residues. DNA of the CDR3: TGCGCCAGCAGCTTGGGAGAATGGGGCGGTCAGGAGACCCAGTACTTC. This gives the protein CASSLGEWGGQETQYF. Complete variable domain (other parts from reference TRBV5-1 and TRBJ2-5): KAGVTQTPRYLIKTRGQQVTLSCSPISGHRSVSWYQQTPGQGLQFLFEYFSETQRNKGNFPGRFSGRQFSNSRSEMNVSTLELGDSALYLCASSLGEWGGQETQYFGPGTRLLVL.

The V call is TRBV7-9, the J call TRBJ1-2, with D maybe TRBD1 (5 bases). Per the germline V gene, CDR1 is SEHNR and CDR2 is FQNEAQ (reference sequence). V lost 7 bases, J lost 8 bases, and 26 bases lay in between. This CDR3 has 16 residues. CDR3 amino acids: CASTPPASGWGWGYTF. CDR3 sequence (DNA): TGTGCCAGCACCCCCCCCGCGTCAGGGTGGGGTTGGGGCTACACCTTC.